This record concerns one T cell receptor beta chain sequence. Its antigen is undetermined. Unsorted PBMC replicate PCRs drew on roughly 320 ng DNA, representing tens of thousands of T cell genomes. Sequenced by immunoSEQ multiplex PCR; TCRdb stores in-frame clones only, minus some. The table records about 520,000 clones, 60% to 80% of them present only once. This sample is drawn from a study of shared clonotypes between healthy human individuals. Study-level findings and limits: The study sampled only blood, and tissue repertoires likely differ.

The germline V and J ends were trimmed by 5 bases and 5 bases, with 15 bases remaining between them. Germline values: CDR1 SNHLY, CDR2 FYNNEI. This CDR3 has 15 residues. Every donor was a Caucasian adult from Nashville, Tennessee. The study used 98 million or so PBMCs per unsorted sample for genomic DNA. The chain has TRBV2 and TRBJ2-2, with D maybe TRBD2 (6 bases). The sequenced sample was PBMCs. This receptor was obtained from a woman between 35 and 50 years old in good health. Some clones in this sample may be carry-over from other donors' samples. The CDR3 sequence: CASSKVGGGTGELFF. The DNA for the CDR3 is TGTGCCAGCAGTAAGGTGGGAGGTGGAACCGGGGAGCTGTTTTTT.